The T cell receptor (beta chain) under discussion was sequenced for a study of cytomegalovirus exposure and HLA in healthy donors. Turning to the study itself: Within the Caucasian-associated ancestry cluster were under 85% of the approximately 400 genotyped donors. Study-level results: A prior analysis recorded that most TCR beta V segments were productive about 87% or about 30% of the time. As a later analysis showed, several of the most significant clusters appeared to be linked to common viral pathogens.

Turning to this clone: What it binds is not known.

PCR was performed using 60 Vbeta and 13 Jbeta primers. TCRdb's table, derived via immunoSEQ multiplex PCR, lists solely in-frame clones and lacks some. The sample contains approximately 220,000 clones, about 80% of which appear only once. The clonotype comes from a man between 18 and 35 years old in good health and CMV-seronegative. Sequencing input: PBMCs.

In DNA form, the CDR3 reads TGTGCCAGCAGCCAACCGGGACTAGCCGTCGAGCAGTACTTC. It encodes CASSQPGLAVEQYF. The J gene is TRBJ2-7, the V gene TRBV5-4, with 9 bases lining up with TRBD2. Germline V gives CDR1 SGHNT, CDR2 YYREEE (reference sequence). The J segment lost 6 bases and the V segment lost 4 bases, leaving 8 bases of the junction unmatched. The CDR3 contains 14 residues.